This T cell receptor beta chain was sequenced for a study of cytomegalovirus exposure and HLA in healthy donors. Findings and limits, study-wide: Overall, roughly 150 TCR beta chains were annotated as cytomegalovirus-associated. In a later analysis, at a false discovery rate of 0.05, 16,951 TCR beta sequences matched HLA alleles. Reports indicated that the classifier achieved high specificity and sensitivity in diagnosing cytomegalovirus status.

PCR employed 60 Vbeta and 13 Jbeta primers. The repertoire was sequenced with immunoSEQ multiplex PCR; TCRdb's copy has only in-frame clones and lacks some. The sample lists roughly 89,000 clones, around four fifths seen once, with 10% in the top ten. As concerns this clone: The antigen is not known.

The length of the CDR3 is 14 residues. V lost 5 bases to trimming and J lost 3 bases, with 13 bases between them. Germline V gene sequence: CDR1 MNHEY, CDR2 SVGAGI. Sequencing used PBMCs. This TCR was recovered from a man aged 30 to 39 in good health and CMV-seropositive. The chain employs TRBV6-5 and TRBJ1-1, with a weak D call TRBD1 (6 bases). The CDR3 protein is CASSTPGHYTEAFF. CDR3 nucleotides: TGTGCCAGCAGTACGCCGGGACACTACACTGAAGCTTTCTTT.